These T cell receptor beta chains were read from a single sample in a study of blood T cell repertoires in COVID-19. The method was immunoSEQ multiplex PCR; TCRdb's version includes in-frame clones alone and lacks a portion of them. The sample comprises over 250,000 clones, 88% of which are singletons, and 0.99% rests with the top ten. The sample consisted of peripheral blood. Receptors were obtained from a woman aged 40 to 49 who had recovered from COVID-19. CDR3s include the opening cysteine and the closing phenylalanine or tryptophan. A D gene is named only where the DNA matches it firmly. Clone size is not always given. Where it is, it says once, few, many or a class for expanded clones.

J gene	V gene	D gene	clone size	CDR3 protein	CDR3 DNA
TRBJ2-7	TRBV19	TRBD1	NA	CASRARQGPTYEQYF	TGTGCCAGTAGGGCGCGACAGGGGCCGACCTACGAGCAGTACTTC
TRBJ2-2	TRBV3-1/TRBV3-2	NA	NA	CASSPPGTNTGELFF	TGTGCCAGCAGCCCGCCCGGTACGAACACCGGGGAGCTGTTTTTT
TRBJ2-5	TRBV5-5	TRBD2	NA	CASSWGPSGSLETQYF	TGTGCCAGCAGCTGGGGGCCTAGCGGGAGTTTGGAGACCCAGTACTTC
TRBJ2-3	TRBV13	TRBD2	NA	CASSLASGDTDTQYF	TGTGCCAGCAGCTTAGCTAGCGGGGACACAGATACGCAGTATTTT
TRBJ1-3	TRBV18	NA	NA	CASSPGVAGAGNTIYF	TGTGCCAGCTCACCCGGCGTGGCAGGGGCTGGAAACACCATATATTTT
TRBJ1-2	TRBV30	NA	NA	CAWSGQLEGGYTF	TGTGCCTGGAGTGGTCAGTTGGAGGGTGGCTACACCTTC
TRBJ1-2	TRBV14	NA	NA	CASSQDPGVYGYTF	TGTGCCAGCAGCCAAGATCCAGGGGTCTATGGCTACACCTTC
TRBJ2-1	TRBV4-2	TRBD2	NA	CASSQDGGLATSSYNEQFF	TGTGCCAGCAGCCAAGATGGAGGACTAGCGACGAGCTCCTACAATGAGCAGTTCTTC
TRBJ1-1	TRBV24-1	NA	NA	CATSERGTEAFF	TGTGCCACCAGTGAAAGGGGCACTGAAGCTTTCTTT
TRBJ1-2	TRBV30	TRBD1	once	CAKGRQGGVYGYTF	TGTGCCAAGGGCCGACAGGGGGGCGTCTATGGCTACACCTTC
TRBJ2-3	TRBV6-2/TRBV6-3	TRBD2	NA	CASSYGDYYTDTQYF	TGTGCCAGCAGTTACGGGGACTACTACACAGATACGCAGTATTTT
TRBJ2-1	TRBV6-1	TRBD2	NA	CASSGGRGTSGSDEQFF	TGTGCCAGCAGTGGGGGTCGGGGGACTAGCGGGAGTGATGAGCAGTTCTTC
TRBJ1-2	TRBV18	TRBD1	few	CASSQQNPGQGVGYGYTF	TGTGCCAGCTCACAACAGAACCCGGGACAGGGGGTTGGCTATGGCTACACCTTC
TRBJ2-7	TRBV6-6	NA	NA	CATQDSQYEQYF	TGTGCCACCCAGGACAGTCAGTACGAGCAGTACTTC
TRBJ1-2	TRBV21-1	NA	NA	CASTYVGGPYGYTF	TGTGCCAGCACCTACGTGGGGGGTCCCTATGGCTACACCTTC
TRBJ1-4	TRBV6-5	NA	NA	CASSHGGGTNEKLFF	TGTGCCAGCAGTCACGGGGGAGGGACTAATGAAAAACTGTTTTTT
TRBJ2-1	TRBV11-1	TRBD2	NA	CASSVRGTTWGNEQFF	TGTGCCAGCAGCGTACGGGGGACTACCTGGGGCAATGAGCAGTTCTTC
TRBJ1-5	TRBV27	NA	few	CAPGGPDRPCNQPQHF	TGTGCCCCTGGCGGCCCCGACAGGCCGTGCAATCAGCCCCAGCATTTT
TRBJ2-1	TRBV19	TRBD1	NA	CASTPWSGQGAYNEQFF	TGTGCCAGTACCCCCTGGTCCGGGCAGGGGGCCTACAATGAGCAGTTCTTC
TRBJ1-5	TRBV4-2	TRBD1	NA	CASSPKTGGAGGNQPQHF	TGTGCCAGCAGCCCTAAGACAGGGGGCGCCGGGGGCAATCAGCCCCAGCATTTT
TRBJ1-3	TRBV7-9	NA	NA	CASSLLSSSGNTIYF	TGTGCCAGCAGCTTACTATCGAGCTCTGGAAACACCATATATTTT
TRBJ2-6	TRBV6-1	NA	NA	CASSGVGALKYSGANVLTF	TGTGCCAGCAGTGGGGTAGGGGCCCTCAAATATTCTGGGGCCAACGTCCTGACTTTC
TRBJ2-1	TRBV18	NA	NA	CASSPEAVPRQFF	TGTGCCAGCTCACCCGAAGCGGTCCCTCGGCAGTTCTTC
TRBJ2-7	TRBV11-3	NA	once	CASSPTGSYEQYF	TGTGCCAGCAGCCCCACGGGCTCCTACGAGCAGTACTTC
TRBJ1-3	TRBV18	NA	NA	CASSPLQGQILGNTIYF	TGTGCCAGCTCACCACTACAAGGACAGATCCTTGGAAACACCATATATTTT
TRBJ2-3	TRBV7-3	TRBD2	NA	CASSLAGPTDTQYF	TGTGCCAGCAGCCTAGCGGGACCCACAGATACGCAGTATTTT
TRBJ2-1	TRBV5-5	TRBD2	NA	CASPLGTNPNEQFF	TGTGCCAGTCCCCTGGGGACTAACCCAAATGAGCAGTTCTTC
TRBJ2-7	TRBV6-1	TRBD2	NA	CASSPGLAGDEQYF	TGTGCCAGCAGCCCGGGACTAGCGGGAGACGAGCAGTACTTC
TRBJ1-3	TRBV5-4	NA	NA	CASSLIGDTIYF	TGTGCCAGCAGCTTGATAGGGGACACCATATATTTT
TRBJ2-1	TRBV11-3	TRBD1	NA	CASSLVPTGWDNEQFF	TGTGCCAGCAGCTTAGTCCCGACAGGGTGGGACAATGAGCAGTTCTTC
TRBJ1-6	TRBV3-1/TRBV3-2	NA	few	CASSQGPSGGSPLHF	TGTGCCAGCAGCCAAGGTCCAAGCGGGGGTTCACCCCTCCACTTT
TRBJ2-3	TRBV9	TRBD2	NA	CASSVAQTSGRDRSTDTQYF	TGTGCCAGCAGCGTAGCCCAGACTAGCGGGAGGGATCGTAGCACAGATACGCAGTATTTT
TRBJ2-5	TRBV29-1	NA	NA	CSALGGALQETQYF	TGCAGCGCCCTCGGCGGGGCCCTCCAAGAGACCCAGTACTTC
TRBJ2-4	TRBV19	NA	once	CASSIGDTLAKNIQYF	TGTGCCAGTAGTATTGGTGACACCCTAGCCAAAAACATTCAGTACTTC
TRBJ1-1	TRBV27	NA	few	CASRWGGGTEAFF	TGTGCCAGCAGGTGGGGCGGGGGTACCGAAGCTTTCTTT
TRBJ1-4	TRBV29-1	TRBD1	NA	CSVAWTGGSEKLFF	TGCAGCGTTGCCTGGACAGGGGGGAGTGAAAAACTGTTTTTT
TRBJ2-6	TRBV5-1	NA	once	CASSAPGHSSGANVLTF	TGCGCCAGCAGCGCCCCAGGACACAGCTCTGGGGCCAACGTCCTGACTTTC
TRBJ1-4	TRBV3-1/TRBV3-2	NA	NA	CASSQVSERQDRHEKLFF	TGTGCCAGCAGCCAAGTTTCGGAGAGACAGGACCGCCACGAAAAACTGTTTTTT
TRBJ1-5	TRBV7-2	TRBD1	NA	CASSPGGSNQPQHF	TGTGCCAGCAGCCCAGGGGGTAGCAATCAGCCCCAGCATTTT
TRBJ1-5	TRBV19	NA	NA	CASRVDRLGQPQHF	TGTGCCAGTAGGGTTGACAGGCTGGGGCAGCCCCAGCATTTT
TRBJ2-1	TRBV6-5	TRBD2	NA	CASRQAGGPGNEQFF	TGTGCCAGCCGACAAGCGGGAGGGCCGGGGAATGAGCAGTTCTTC
TRBJ1-2	TRBV2	TRBD1	NA	CASRTGGWGYTF	TGTGCCAGCAGGACAGGGGGCTGGGGCTACACCTTC
TRBJ2-7	TRBV30	NA	NA	CAWSAIGHEQYF	TGTGCCTGGAGTGCGATCGGTCACGAGCAGTACTTC
TRBJ1-2	TRBV27	TRBD1	NA	CASSLRGTGGPQGYTF	TGTGCCAGCAGTTTACGCGGGACAGGGGGCCCGCAGGGCTACACCTTC